These T cell receptor beta chains were read from a single sample in a study of blood T cell repertoires in COVID-19. Clones were sequenced by immunoSEQ multiplex PCR, and TCRdb holds only the in-frame ones, with some missing. The sample lists tens of thousands of clones; 86% were seen once. Sequenced input: peripheral blood. The receptors here all came from a man between 65 and 80 years old with active or convalescent COVID-19. CDR3s include the opening cysteine and the closing phenylalanine or tryptophan. Each record gives: D gene, V gene, clone size, J gene, CDR3 protein, CDR3 DNA. A D gene is named only where the DNA matches it firmly. Rows give clone size only sometimes, using once, few, many, or a class for an expanded clone.

>.|TRBV18|.|TRBJ1-4
CASSPGQNEKLFF
TGTGCCAGCTCACCAGGACAGAATGAAAAACTGTTTTTT
>TRBD2|TRBV3-1/TRBV3-2|.|TRBJ2-3
CASSQDRLAGAGDTQYF
TGTGCCAGCAGCCAAGATAGGCTAGCGGGAGCGGGAGATACGCAGTATTTT
>.|TRBV12-3/TRBV12-4|once|TRBJ2-5
CASSTTSQETQYF
TGTGCCAGCAGTACGACTAGTCAAGAGACCCAGTACTTC
>TRBD1|TRBV2|.|TRBJ2-3
CASSVTQGADTQYF
TGTGCCAGCAGTGTGACCCAGGGGGCAGATACGCAGTATTTT
>.|TRBV12-3/TRBV12-4|.|TRBJ1-2
CASSFQGAGGYTF
TGTGCCAGCAGTTTTCAGGGTGCAGGAGGCTACACCTTC
>.|TRBV30|once|TRBJ1-5
CAWSVPGSYSNQPQHF
TGTGCCTGGAGTGTTCCCGGGAGCTATAGCAATCAGCCCCAGCATTTT
>.|TRBV7-2|.|TRBJ1-2
CASSLGQAYYGYTF
TGTGCCAGCAGCTTAGGACAGGCCTACTATGGCTACACCTTC
>.|TRBV29-1|.|TRBJ2-5
CSVERGRPETQYF
TGCAGCGTTGAGAGAGGGCGTCCAGAGACCCAGTACTTC
>TRBD1|TRBV12-3/TRBV12-4|.|TRBJ1-2
CASSRDRASGYTF
TGTGCCAGCAGTCGGGACAGGGCATCTGGCTACACCTTC
>TRBD1|TRBV5-4|.|TRBJ2-1
CASTPGQGGHEQFF
TGTGCCAGCACGCCGGGACAGGGTGGCCATGAGCAGTTCTTC
>TRBD1|TRBV11-2|.|TRBJ1-2
CASSLGTGSGYTF
TGTGCCAGCAGCTTAGGGACAGGGAGTGGCTACACCTTC
>TRBD2|TRBV2|once|TRBJ2-5
CASPPRGGRETQYF
TGTGCCAGCCCTCCCCGGGGGGGCCGGGAGACCCAGTACTTC
>TRBD1|TRBV10-3|.|TRBJ2-7
CAATPGQDYEQYF
TGTGCCGCTACACCGGGACAGGATTACGAGCAGTACTTC
>TRBD1|TRBV5-4|.|TRBJ1-2
CASSRTRTGGDYGYTF
TGTGCCAGCAGCAGAACTAGGACAGGGGGCGACTATGGCTACACCTTC
>TRBD1|TRBV18|.|TRBJ1-3
CASSLDRGNTIYF
TGTGCCAGCTCACTTGACAGGGGTAACACCATATATTTT
>.|TRBV27|.|TRBJ2-1
CASSSQNVNEQFF
TGTGCCAGCAGTTCCCAGAATGTCAATGAGCAGTTCTTC
>TRBD2|TRBV11-3|.|TRBJ2-1
CASSRGLAGRNEQFF
TGTGCCAGCAGCCGGGGACTAGCGGGCCGCAATGAGCAGTTCTTC
>TRBD1|TRBV28|once|TRBJ1-2
CASSPGQGKTYYGYTF
TGTGCCAGCAGTCCGGGACAGGGAAAGACTTACTATGGCTACACCTTC
>TRBD1|TRBV5-6|.|TRBJ1-5
CASSRTGVRGQPQHF
TGTGCCAGCAGTCGCACAGGGGTACGGGGTCAGCCCCAGCATTTT
>TRBD2|TRBV5-1|.|TRBJ2-1
CASSLYLGLAGAEQFF
TGCGCCAGCAGCTTGTACCTGGGACTAGCGGGAGCTGAGCAGTTCTTC
>.|TRBV2|.|TRBJ2-3
CASSELVVDTQYF
TGTGCCAGCAGTGAACTAGTAGTAGATACGCAGTATTTT
>.|TRBV4-1|.|TRBJ2-7
CASSQVGARYEQYF
TGCGCCAGCAGCCAAGTGGGGGCTCGGTACGAGCAGTACTTC
>TRBD2|TRBV5-1|few|TRBJ2-1
CASSFSGTSRDEQFF
TGCGCCAGCAGCTTCTCCGGGACTAGTCGCGATGAGCAGTTCTTC